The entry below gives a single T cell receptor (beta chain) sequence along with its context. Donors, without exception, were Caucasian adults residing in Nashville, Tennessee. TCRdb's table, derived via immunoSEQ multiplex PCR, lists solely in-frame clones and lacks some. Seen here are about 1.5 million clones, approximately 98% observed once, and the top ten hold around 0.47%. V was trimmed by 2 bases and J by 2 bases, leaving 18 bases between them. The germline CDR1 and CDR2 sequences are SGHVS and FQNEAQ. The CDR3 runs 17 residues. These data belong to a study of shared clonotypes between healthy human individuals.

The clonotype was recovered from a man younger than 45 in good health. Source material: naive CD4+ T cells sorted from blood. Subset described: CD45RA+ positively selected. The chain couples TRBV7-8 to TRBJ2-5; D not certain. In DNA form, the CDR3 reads TGTGCCAGCAGCTTAACTTTCAGGTTGGGCTTTCAAGAGACCCAGTACTTC. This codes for CASSLTFRLGFQETQYF.